A single sample gave rise to the 27 T cell receptor beta chains below, sequenced in a study of PD-1 blockade in classical Hodgkin lymphoma. Every one of the patients relapsed after autologous stem cell transplantation (brentuximab vedotin exposure was variable). CD4+ T cells were purified from thawed PBMCs by magnetic negative selection. Assay used: immunoSEQ multiplex PCR; TCRdb lists only in-frame clones, some missing. The table includes about 8,500 clones, approximately 84% detected once. The sequenced sample was CD4+ T cells from blood, obtained at baseline. Every receptor here comes from a human donor with classical Hodgkin lymphoma.

Only one count was recorded for this clone. The rearrangement joins TRBV6-6 to TRBJ1-6; D unresolved. V was shortened by 8 bases and J by 9 bases, with 11 bases between the two germline ends. The CDR3 length is 12 residues. Germline lookup yields CDR1 MNHNY and CDR2 SVGAGI (reference sequence). This CDR3 is CASSQLFSPLHF. CDR3 sequence (DNA): TGTGCCAGCTCGCAACTTTTTTCACCCCTCCACTTT.

The V and J genes are TRBV5-3 and TRBJ2-7; D remains ambiguous. TRBV5-3 is reported as an ORF; its role is uncertain. The V and J ends lost 0 bases and 2 bases respectively, with 6 bases between them. The CDR3 is made up of 13 amino acids. CDR3 bases: TGTGCCAGAAGCTTGGGCGGAACCTACGAGCAGTACTTC. This codes for CARSLGGTYEQYF.

The chain has TRBV5-4 and TRBJ2-5; the match to TRBD1 covers 7 bases. In germline, CDR1 is SGHNT, CDR2 YYREEE (reference sequence). The V segment lost 5 bases and the J segment 2 bases; nucleotides outside the gene matches: 3. This CDR3 comprises 13 residues. CDR3: CASSKTGQETQYF. The CDR3 region has the DNA TGTGCCAGCAGTAAGACAGGGCAAGAGACCCAGTACTTC.

DNA for the CDR3: TGTGCCAGCAGGACTAGCGGGAGCTACGAGCAGTACTTC. It encodes CASRTSGSYEQYF. The chain has TRBV27 and TRBJ2-7, with 12 positions matching TRBD2. CDR1 and CDR2 from the germline V gene are MNHEY and SMNVEV (reference sequence). CDR3 length equals 13 residues. V was clipped by 6 bases and J by 3 bases; unmatched bases: 0.

The rearrangement joins TRBV6-6 to TRBJ2-2; tentatively, D is TRBD1 (5 bases). Per germline, CDR1 MNHNY and CDR2 SVGAGI (reference sequence). Trimming took off 2 bases at V and 0 bases at J, with 7 bases between the two ends. This CDR3 contains 15 residues. As DNA, the CDR3 is TGTGCCAGCAGTTACGCAGGGTCGAACACCGGGGAGCTGTTTTTT. Amino acid sequence: CASSYAGSNTGELFF.

This chain links TRBV28 with TRBJ2-1, with D tentatively TRBD1 or TRBD2 (5 bases each). Trimming removed 7 bases at V and 4 bases at J, with 14 bases between. CDR3 size: 14 residues. Germline V gene lookup returns CDR1 MDHEN and CDR2 SYDVKM. The CDR3: CASTGSSSYNEQFF. The DNA for the CDR3 is TGTGCCAGCACAGGGAGTTCCTCTTACAATGAGCAGTTCTTC.

The chain joins TRBV6-1 to TRBJ1-1; TRBD1 aligns across 7 bases. CDR3 length: 13 amino acids. V dropped 6 bases and J dropped 0; count of bases not matched to a gene: 1. Germline CDR1 reads MNHNS; CDR2 reads SASEGT. The CDR3 DNA reads as TGTGCCAGCAGGGGGACAGTGAACACTGAAGCTTTCTTT. Translating gives CASRGTVNTEAFF.

This rearrangement joins TRBV5-1 to TRBJ1-1; D perhaps matches TRBD1 (5 bases). Deletions cut 2 bases from V and 1 base from J, with 12 bases between. CDR1 is SGHRS, CDR2 YFSETQ, per germline. This CDR3 spans 15 amino acids. As DNA, the CDR3 is TGCGCCAGCAGCTTTGGGCCGGGGCGGAACACTGAAGCTTTCTTT. Translating gives CASSFGPGRNTEAFF.

The V and J genes are TRBV18 and TRBJ2-1; weak D call: TRBD1 (5 bases). V was shortened by 6 bases and J by 4 bases, with 7 bases between the two germline ends. The CDR3 extends over 12 amino acids. From germline, CDR1 is KGHSH and CDR2 LQKENI. The CDR3 protein is CASSRQYNEQFF. CDR3 in DNA: TGTGCCAGCTCGCGACAGTACAATGAGCAGTTCTTC.

The rearrangement uses TRBV6-1 and TRBJ1-5; D not resolved. Between the trimmed V and J ends, which lost 1 base and 1 base, there was a span of 2 bases. This CDR3 has 13 amino acids. CDR1 MNHNS and CDR2 SASEGT come from the germline V gene. Here the CDR3 DNA reads TGTGCCAGCAGTGAAGTGAGCAATCAGCCCCAGCATTTT. Amino acid sequence: CASSEVSNQPQHF.

V is TRBV19 and J is TRBJ2-3; 7 positions match TRBD2. The junction had 5 bases not matched to a gene; V was cut back by 4 bases and J by 4 bases. The germline V gene encodes CDR1 LNHDA and CDR2 SQIVND (reference sequence). There are 14 residues in the CDR3. DNA of the CDR3: TGTGCCAGTAGTACCCGGGACTATTCAGATACGCAGTATTTT. Protein product: CASSTRDYSDTQYF. The full variable domain, rest sourced from reference TRBV19 and TRBJ2-3, is DGGITQSPKYLFRKEGQNVTLSCEQNLNHDAMYWYRQDPGQGLRLIYYSQIVNDFQKGDIAEGYSVSREKKESFPLTVTSAQKNPTAFYLCASSTRDYSDTQYFGPGTRLTVL.

This chain joins TRBV5-1 and TRBJ1-5; D not resolved. The CDR3 sequence is 15 residues long. Trimming stripped 0 bases from V and 9 bases from J, with 16 bases between. Germline values: CDR1 SGHRS, CDR2 YFSETQ. This CDR3 reads CASSLDGTSLLPQHF. The CDR3 region has the DNA TGCGCCAGCAGCTTGGATGGAACCAGTCTGTTGCCCCAGCATTTT. Filled out from reference TRBV5-1 and TRBJ1-5, the complete variable domain reads KAGVTQTPRYLIKTRGQQVTLSCSPISGHRSVSWYQQTPGQGLQFLFEYFSETQRNKGNFPGRFSGRQFSNSRSEMNVSTLELGDSALYLCASSLDGTSLLPQHFGDGTRLSIL.

This clone was observed once. The gene calls are TRBV5-4 and TRBJ1-1, with unresolved D. This CDR3 comprises 14 residues. Trimming removed 4 bases from V and 5 bases from J, with 15 bases in between. Germline V CDR1 and CDR2: SGHNT, YYREEE (reference sequence). CDR3: CASSPGLGGTEAFF. CDR3 DNA: TGTGCCAGCAGCCCCGGGCTCGGTGGTACTGAAGCTTTCTTT.

The chain carries TRBV2 and TRBJ2-1; TRBD2 aligns across 7 bases. Germline CDR1 reads SNHLY; CDR2 reads FYNNEI. CDR3 length: 14 amino acids. The V gene end was trimmed by 1 base and the J gene end by 7 bases; junction bases not matched to a gene: 4. The CDR3 spells CASSEGLAWNEQFF. The CDR3 region has the DNA TGTGCCAGCAGTGAAGGACTAGCATGGAATGAGCAGTTCTTC.

The chain uses TRBV6-6 and TRBJ1-1; D not resolved. The germline V gene has CDR1 MNHNY and CDR2 SVGAGI (reference sequence). The length of the CDR3 is 13 residues. Trimming took off 0 bases at V and 1 base at J, with 3 bases between the two ends. CDR3 nucleotides: TGTGCCAGCAGTTACTCGAGGAACACTGAAGCTTTCTTT. This translates into CASSYSRNTEAFF.

The genes are TRBV6-1 and TRBJ1-2; D call uncertain. CDR1 and CDR2 (germline): MNHNS, SASEGT. The V gene lost 2 bases and the J gene lost 10 bases, with 5 bases spanning the gap. The CDR3 length is 10 residues. In DNA form, the CDR3 reads TGTGCCAGCAGTGAACTCAACTACACCTTC. This encodes CASSELNYTF.

This clone has just one count. V usage is TRBV6-5 and J usage is TRBJ2-7; D might be TRBD1 (6 bases). Germline CDR1 is MNHEY and CDR2 is SVGAGI. This CDR3 comprises 16 residues. Deletions cut 2 bases from V and 3 bases from J, with 17 bases between. DNA for the CDR3: TGTGCCAGCAGTTACCTGTCCAGGGGTCCCTTCTACGAGCAGTACTTC. It yields the protein CASSYLSRGPFYEQYF.

A few counts support this clone. The CDR3 region has the DNA TGTGCCAGCTCACTAAATACAGGGGTTCAAGAGACCCAGTACTTC. Protein sequence: CASSLNTGVQETQYF. The chain uses TRBV18 and TRBJ2-5; 7 bases fit TRBD1. Germline loops: CDR1 KGHSH, CDR2 LQKENI. V lost 4 bases to trimming and J lost 2 bases; unmatched junction nucleotides: 7. The CDR3 runs 15 residues.

The CDR3 nucleotides read TGTGCCAGCAGTGAAGGTATTAATCAGTATTTT. Translated, it gives CASSEGINQYF. This chain uses TRBV25-1 with TRBJ2-3; unclear D gene. CDR1 and CDR2 (germline): MGHDK, SYGVNS. Trimming shortened V by 2 bases and J by 12 bases, and 9 bases separated the two germline ends. This CDR3 is built from 11 residues.

In this sample, this clone turned up once. The J gene is TRBJ2-2, the V gene TRBV2, with D perhaps TRBD1 (5 bases). The CDR3 covers 14 residues. Germline V gene sequence: CDR1 SNHLY, CDR2 FYNNEI. Trimming removed 6 bases at V and 6 bases at J, with 14 bases between. DNA of the CDR3: TGTGCCAGCAGCGACAGTTCGTATGCCGGGGAGCTGTTTTTT. This gives the protein CASSDSSYAGELFF. The whole variable domain, remainder taken from reference TRBV2 and TRBJ2-2, is EPEVTQTPSHQVTQMGQEVILRCVPISNHLYFYWYRQILGQKVEFLVSFYNNEISEKSEIFDDQFSVERPDGSNFTLKIRSTKLEDSAMYFCASSDSSYAGELFFGEGSRLTVL.

The V call is TRBV25-1, the J call TRBJ1-6; weak D call: TRBD1 (5 bases). This CDR3 region has 13 residues. In germline, CDR1 is MGHDK, CDR2 SYGVNS. V shed 3 bases and J shed 10 bases, with 10 bases lying between them. The CDR3, as DNA: TGTGCCAGCAGTGAGATAGGGGTGTCACCCCTCCACTTT. Residues: CASSEIGVSPLHF.

The chain uses TRBV7-9 and TRBJ2-2; TRBD1 matches 11 bases. This CDR3 spans 15 amino acids. Trimming cost V 6 bases and J 6 bases; bases outside gene matches: 6. Germline CDR1 and CDR2: SEHNR and FQNEAQ (reference sequence). CDR3 sequence (DNA): TGTGCCAGCAGACCTAGGACAGGGGGCCCCGGGGAGCTGTTTTTT. Protein product: CASRPRTGGPGELFF.

This clone was seen more than once but under ten times. One end of the junction fails to match germline, which may point to a read error. The rearrangement uses TRBV7-7 and TRBJ2-2, with 7 nucleotides matching TRBD1. Germline V gene data show CDR1 as SSHAT and CDR2 as FNYEAQ (reference sequence). The CDR3 sequence is 15 residues long. Written as DNA, the CDR3 is TGTGCTAGCAGCCGGGACAGACCGAACACCGGGGAGCTGTTTTTT. Encoded protein: CASSRDRPNTGELFF.

The V gene is TRBV10-3, the J gene TRBJ2-1; D is undetermined. This CDR3 is built from 17 residues. Trimming took off 0 bases at V and 5 bases at J, with 17 bases between the two ends. Germline V CDR1 and CDR2: ENHRY, SYGVKD. CDR3 protein: CAISESPPPGPHNEQFF. The DNA for the CDR3 is TGTGCCATCAGTGAGTCCCCTCCCCCAGGCCCACACAATGAGCAGTTCTTC.

This sequence joins TRBV6-5 and TRBJ2-7; D possibly matches TRBD1 or TRBD2 (5 bases each). The CDR3 extends over 15 amino acids. V was shortened by 2 bases and J by 1 base, with 12 bases between the two germline ends. In germline, CDR1 is MNHEY, CDR2 SVGAGI. The CDR3 loop reads CASSYGRWGSYEQYF. The CDR3 DNA is TGTGCCAGCAGTTACGGGCGGTGGGGGTCCTACGAGCAGTACTTC.

This sequence joins TRBV4-1 and TRBJ2-7, with D maybe TRBD1 (6 bases). The germline CDR1 and CDR2 sequences are MGHRA and YSYEKL. The CDR3 has 14 residues. Trimming left V 1 base short and J 2 bases short, with 9 bases between. This CDR3 is CASSQGDTTYEQYF. DNA of the CDR3: TGCGCCAGCAGCCAAGGGGACACGACCTACGAGCAGTACTTC.

This clone was detected once. The rearrangement joins TRBV5-6 to TRBJ2-6; D is uncertain. CDR3 size: 15 residues. Germline values: CDR1 SGHDT, CDR2 YYEEEE. Trimming took off 0 bases at V and 0 bases at J, with 4 bases between the two ends. Written as DNA, the CDR3 is TGTGCCAGCAGCTTGGAAGACTCTGGGGCCAACGTCCTGACTTTC. It yields the protein CASSLEDSGANVLTF.